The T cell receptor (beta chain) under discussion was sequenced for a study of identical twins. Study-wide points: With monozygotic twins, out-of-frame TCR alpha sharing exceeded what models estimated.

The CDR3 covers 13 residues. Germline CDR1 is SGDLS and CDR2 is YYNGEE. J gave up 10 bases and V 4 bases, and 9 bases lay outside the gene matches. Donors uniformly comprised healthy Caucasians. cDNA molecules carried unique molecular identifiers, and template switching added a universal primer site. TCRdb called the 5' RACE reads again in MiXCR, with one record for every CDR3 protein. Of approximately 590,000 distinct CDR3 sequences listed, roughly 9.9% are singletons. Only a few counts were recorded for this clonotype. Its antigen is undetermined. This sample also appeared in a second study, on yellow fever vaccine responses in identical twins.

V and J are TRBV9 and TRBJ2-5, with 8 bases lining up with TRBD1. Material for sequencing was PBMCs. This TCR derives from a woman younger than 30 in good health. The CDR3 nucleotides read TGTGCCAGCAGCCCTCCTTCAGGGGGCAGCCAGTACTTC. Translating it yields CASSPPSGGSQYF.